Each of the 11 T cell receptor beta chains below was sequenced from the same sample in a study of cytomegalovirus exposure and HLA in healthy donors. PCR amplification relied on 60 Vbeta primers (plus 13 Jbeta primers). Assay: immunoSEQ multiplex PCR; the TCRdb copy retains only in-frame clones and omits some. The data hold around 170,000 clones, with around three quarters observed a single time. Sequencing used PBMCs. The receptors shown here come from a woman in her twenties or thirties in good health and CMV-seronegative.

J is TRBJ1-2 and V is TRBV6-5; TRBD1 is a possible D gene (6 bases). CDR1 is MNHEY and CDR2 is SVGAGI in the germline V gene. The CDR3 runs to 15 residues. V was trimmed by 5 bases and J by 2 bases, leaving 15 bases between them. The CDR3 nucleotides read TGTGCCAGCAGTCATCAGGGGCGCAGGAACTATGGCTACACCTTC. Residues: CASSHQGRRNYGYTF.

V usage is TRBV19 and J usage is TRBJ2-2; D might be TRBD1 (5 bases). V was cut by 9 bases and J by 6 bases, with 17 bases left in between. Germline lookup yields CDR1 LNHDA and CDR2 SQIVND (reference sequence). The length of the CDR3 is 14 residues. In nucleotides, the CDR3 is TGTGCCAGCAAAAATCAGGACACATCCGGGGAGCTGTTTTTT. Translated, it gives CASKNQDTSGELFF. Using reference TRBV19 and TRBJ2-2 for the parts outside the CDR3, the full variable domain is DGGITQSPKYLFRKEGQNVTLSCEQNLNHDAMYWYRQDPGQGLRLIYYSQIVNDFQKGDIAEGYSVSREKKESFPLTVTSAQKNPTAFYLCASKNQDTSGELFFGEGSRLTVL.

The genes are TRBV5-1 and TRBJ2-2, with 8 positions matching TRBD1. The CDR3 is 15 residues long. Per germline, CDR1 SGHRS and CDR2 YFSETQ. Germline trimming cut 6 bases from V and 3 bases from J; bases unmatched to any gene: 7. CDR3 in DNA: TGCGCCAGCACCCCCGGACAGGGTCACACCGGGGAGCTGTTTTTT. It codes for CASTPGQGHTGELFF.

There are a few counts of this clone. The V and J genes are TRBV4-3 and TRBJ1-1; possibly TRBD1 for D (5 bases). The germline V gene encodes CDR1 LGHNA and CDR2 YSLEER. CDR3 length: 18 amino acids. Deletions cut 2 bases from V and 1 base from J, with 20 bases between. CDR3 nucleotides: TGCGCCAGCAGCCAAAATCCTCGCGCTTGGGGCACGAACACTGAAGCTTTCTTT. This translates into CASSQNPRAWGTNTEAFF.

As for this clone: The DNA is left out, because the CDR3 cannot be placed on it with certainty; the CDR3 is given as TCRdb lists it. The chain employs TRBV6-5 and TRBJ2-1; no check of the table's D call, TRBD2, against the DNA was made. Germline CDR1 reads MNHEY; CDR2 reads SVGAGI. The CDR3 extends over 14 residues, inclusive of both ends. The CDR3 loop reads CASSYFGGGALEFF.

This clone has a single count. V is TRBV6-5 and J is TRBJ2-7; D is possibly TRBD2 (6 bases). V was pared by 1 base and J by 1 base, with 8 bases between. CDR3 length: 14 amino acids. From germline, CDR1 is MNHEY and CDR2 SVGAGI. CDR3 in amino acids: CASSYLAGSYEQYF. The CDR3 region has the DNA TGTGCCAGCAGTTACTTGGCGGGGTCCTACGAGCAGTACTTC.

The chain links TRBV5-1 to TRBJ2-5, with 9 bases identical to TRBD2. The germline gives CDR1 SGHRS, CDR2 YFSETQ. The V gene end was trimmed by 4 bases and the J gene end by 2 bases; junction bases not matched to a gene: 12. The length of the CDR3 is 17 residues. The CDR3 sequence is CASSPGLLAGEQETQYF. CDR3 nucleotide sequence: TGCGCCAGCAGCCCGGGCCTACTAGCGGGCGAACAAGAGACCCAGTACTTC.

This clone was observed a handful of times. The chain recombines TRBV4-2 with TRBJ1-5, with TRBD1 as a possible D gene (6 bases). From germline, CDR1 is LGHNA and CDR2 YNFKEQ. The V and J ends lost 11 bases and 3 bases respectively, with 14 bases between them. CDR3 size: 13 residues. This CDR3 is CAPRGKNNQPQHF. The CDR3 nucleotides read TGTGCCCCCAGGGGTAAAAACAATCAGCCCCAGCATTTT.

The chain recombines TRBV18 with TRBJ1-1; D remains unclear. Per germline, CDR1 KGHSH and CDR2 LQKENI. This CDR3 has 14 amino acids. V was clipped by 1 base and J by 1 base, with 7 bases between them. CDR3 loop: CASSPQRGNTEAFF. The CDR3 DNA follows: TGTGCCAGCTCACCACAGCGGGGGAACACTGAAGCTTTCTTT.

This sequence joins TRBV9 and TRBJ1-4, with D tentatively TRBD1 (6 bases). The V and J ends lost 1 base and 8 bases respectively, with 21 bases between them. The germline gives CDR1 SGDLS, CDR2 YYNGEE. The CDR3 length is 17 residues. CDR3 sequence (DNA): TGTGCCAGCAGCGTATCCGCAGGGGTTAAATCAGAGGAAAAACTGTTTTTT. It codes for CASSVSAGVKSEEKLFF.

V is TRBV7-3 and J is TRBJ2-2; no clear D. Trimming took off 7 bases at V and 0 bases at J, with 9 bases between the two ends. The CDR3 is made up of 14 amino acids. CDR1 is SGHTA and CDR2 is FQGTGA in the germline V gene. As DNA, the CDR3 is TGTGCCAGCAAGCAAGCCGCGAACACCGGGGAGCTGTTTTTT. Translated, it gives CASKQAANTGELFF.